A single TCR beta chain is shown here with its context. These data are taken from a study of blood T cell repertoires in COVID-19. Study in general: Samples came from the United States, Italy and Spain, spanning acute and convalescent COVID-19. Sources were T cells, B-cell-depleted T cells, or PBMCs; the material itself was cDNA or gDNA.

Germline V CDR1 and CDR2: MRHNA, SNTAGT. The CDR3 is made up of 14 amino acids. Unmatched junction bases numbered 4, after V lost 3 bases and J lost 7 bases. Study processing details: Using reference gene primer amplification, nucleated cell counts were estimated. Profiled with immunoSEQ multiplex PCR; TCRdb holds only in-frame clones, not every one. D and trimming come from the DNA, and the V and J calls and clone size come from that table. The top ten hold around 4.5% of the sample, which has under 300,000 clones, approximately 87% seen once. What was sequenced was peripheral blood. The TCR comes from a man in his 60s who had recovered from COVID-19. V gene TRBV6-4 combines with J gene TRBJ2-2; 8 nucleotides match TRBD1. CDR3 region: CASSERQGLGELFF. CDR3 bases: TGTGCCAGCAGTGAAAGACAGGGGCTCGGGGAGCTGTTTTTT.